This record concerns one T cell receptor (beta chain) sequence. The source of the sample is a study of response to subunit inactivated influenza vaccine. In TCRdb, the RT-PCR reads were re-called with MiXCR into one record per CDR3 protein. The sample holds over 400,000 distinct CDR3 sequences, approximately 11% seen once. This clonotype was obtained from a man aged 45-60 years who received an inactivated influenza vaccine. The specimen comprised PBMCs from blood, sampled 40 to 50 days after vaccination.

The CDR3 nucleotides read TGTGCCAGCACACACGCTAGCGGGGAGTCTTTTCACAATGAGCAGTTCTTC. Protein: CASTHASGESFHNEQFF. The genes are TRBV4-2 and TRBJ2-1, with 9 bases aligning to TRBD2. This CDR3 region has 17 residues. From germline, CDR1 is LGHNA and CDR2 YNFKEQ. The V segment lost 7 bases and the J segment 5 bases; nucleotides outside the gene matches: 15.